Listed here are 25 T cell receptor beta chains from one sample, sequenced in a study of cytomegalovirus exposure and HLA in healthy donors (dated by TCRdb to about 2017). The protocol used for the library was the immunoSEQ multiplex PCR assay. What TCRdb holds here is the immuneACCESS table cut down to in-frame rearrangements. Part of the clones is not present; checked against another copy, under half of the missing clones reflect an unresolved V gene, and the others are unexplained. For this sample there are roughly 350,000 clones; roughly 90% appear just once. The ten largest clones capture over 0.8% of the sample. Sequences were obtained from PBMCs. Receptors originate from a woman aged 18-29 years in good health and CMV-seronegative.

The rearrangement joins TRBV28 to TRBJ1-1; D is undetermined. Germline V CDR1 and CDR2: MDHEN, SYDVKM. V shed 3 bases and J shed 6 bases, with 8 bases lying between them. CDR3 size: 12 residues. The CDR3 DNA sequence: TGTGCCAGCAGTTTGGCAGAGGCTGAAGCTTTCTTT. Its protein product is CASSLAEAEAFF.

CDR3 nucleotide sequence: TGTGCCAGCAGCACTACTAGCGGGAGTCTAGATACGCAGTATTTT. It codes for CASSTTSGSLDTQYF. The V call is TRBV9, the J call TRBJ2-3; TRBD2 agrees at 11 bases. Trimming cost V 4 bases and J 5 bases; bases outside gene matches: 6. Germline lookup yields CDR1 SGDLS and CDR2 YYNGEE. The CDR3 runs to 15 residues.

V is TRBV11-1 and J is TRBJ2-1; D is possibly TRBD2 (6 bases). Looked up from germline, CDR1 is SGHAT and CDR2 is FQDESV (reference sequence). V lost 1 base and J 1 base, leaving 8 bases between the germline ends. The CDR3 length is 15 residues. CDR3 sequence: CASSLEEGSYNEQFF. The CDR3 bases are TGTGCCAGCAGCTTAGAGGAGGGTTCCTACAATGAGCAGTTCTTC.

The CDR3 DNA reads as TGTGCCAGCAGCGAAGACTTGGAGCAGTACTTC. Translating gives CASSEDLEQYF. The chain joins TRBV9 to TRBJ2-7; D gene unclear. V shed 3 bases and J shed 7 bases, with 8 bases lying between them. The CDR3 extends over 11 amino acids. CDR1 is SGDLS and CDR2 is YYNGEE in the germline V gene.

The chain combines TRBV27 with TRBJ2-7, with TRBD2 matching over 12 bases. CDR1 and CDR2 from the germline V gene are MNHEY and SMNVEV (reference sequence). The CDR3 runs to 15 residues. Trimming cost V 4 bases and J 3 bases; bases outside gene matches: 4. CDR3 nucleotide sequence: TGTGCCAGCAGTTCCCTAGCGGGAGGGATCTACGAGCAGTACTTC. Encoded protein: CASSSLAGGIYEQYF.

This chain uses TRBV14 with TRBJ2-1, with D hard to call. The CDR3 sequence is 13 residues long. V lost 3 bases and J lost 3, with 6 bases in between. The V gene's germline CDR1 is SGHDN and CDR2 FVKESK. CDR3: CASSHNSYNEQFF. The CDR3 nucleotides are TGTGCCAGCAGCCATAACAGCTACAATGAGCAGTTCTTC.

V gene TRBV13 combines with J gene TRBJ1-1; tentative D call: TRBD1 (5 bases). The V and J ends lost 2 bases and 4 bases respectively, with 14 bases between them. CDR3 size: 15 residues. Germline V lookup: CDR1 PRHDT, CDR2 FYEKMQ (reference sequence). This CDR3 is CASSLLAQGPTEAFF. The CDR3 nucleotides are TGTGCCAGCAGCTTACTGGCTCAGGGCCCCACTGAAGCTTTCTTT.

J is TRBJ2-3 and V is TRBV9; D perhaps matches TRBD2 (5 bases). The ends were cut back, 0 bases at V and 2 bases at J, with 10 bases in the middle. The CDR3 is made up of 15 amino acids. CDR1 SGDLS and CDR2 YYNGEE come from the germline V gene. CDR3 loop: CASSVVEEITDTQYF. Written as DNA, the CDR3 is TGTGCCAGCAGCGTAGTGGAGGAAATCACAGATACGCAGTATTTT. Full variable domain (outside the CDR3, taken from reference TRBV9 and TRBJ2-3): DSGVTQTPKHLITATGQRVTLRCSPRSGDLSVYWYQQSLDQGLQFLIQYYNGEERAKGNILERFSAQQFPDLHSELNLSSLELGDSALYFCASSVVEEITDTQYFGPGTRLTVL.

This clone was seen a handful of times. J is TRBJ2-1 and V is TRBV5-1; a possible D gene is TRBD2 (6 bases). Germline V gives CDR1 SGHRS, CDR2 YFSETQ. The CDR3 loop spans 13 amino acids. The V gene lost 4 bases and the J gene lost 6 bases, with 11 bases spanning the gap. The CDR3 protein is CASSTSAGNEQFF. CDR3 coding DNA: TGCGCCAGCAGCACTTCAGCGGGCAATGAGCAGTTCTTC.

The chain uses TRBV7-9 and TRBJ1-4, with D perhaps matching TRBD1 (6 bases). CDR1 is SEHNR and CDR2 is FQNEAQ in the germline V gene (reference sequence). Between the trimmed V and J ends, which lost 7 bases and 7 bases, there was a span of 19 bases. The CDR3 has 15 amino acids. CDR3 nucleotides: TGTGCCAGCACCCCGAGGGGGGGGCGAGGTGAAAAACTGTTTTTT. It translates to CASTPRGGRGEKLFF. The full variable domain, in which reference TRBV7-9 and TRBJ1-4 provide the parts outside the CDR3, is DTGVSQNPRHKITKRGQNVTFRCDPISEHNRLYWYRQTLGQGPEFLTYFQNEAQLEKSRLLSDRFSAERPKGSFSTLEIQRTEQGDSAMYLCASTPRGGRGEKLFFGSGTQLSVL.

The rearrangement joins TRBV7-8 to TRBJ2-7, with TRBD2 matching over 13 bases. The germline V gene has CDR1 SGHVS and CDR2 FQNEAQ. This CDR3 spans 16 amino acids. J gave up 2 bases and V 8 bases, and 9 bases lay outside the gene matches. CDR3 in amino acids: CASGQGTSGTPYEQYF. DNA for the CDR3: TGTGCCAGCGGGCAGGGGACTAGCGGGACCCCCTACGAGCAGTACTTC.

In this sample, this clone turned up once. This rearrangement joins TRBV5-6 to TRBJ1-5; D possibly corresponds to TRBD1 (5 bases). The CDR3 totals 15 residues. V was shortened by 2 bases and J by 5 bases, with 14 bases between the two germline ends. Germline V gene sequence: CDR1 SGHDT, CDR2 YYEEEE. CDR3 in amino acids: CASSLGRGGYQPQHF. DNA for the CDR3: TGTGCCAGCAGCTTAGGACGGGGGGGGTATCAGCCCCAGCATTTT.

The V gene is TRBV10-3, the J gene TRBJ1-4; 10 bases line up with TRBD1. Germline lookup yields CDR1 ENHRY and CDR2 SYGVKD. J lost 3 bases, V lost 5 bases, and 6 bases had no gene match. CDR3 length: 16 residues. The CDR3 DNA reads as TGTGCCATCAGTCCGACAGGGGGCTTGTCTAATGAAAAACTGTTTTTT. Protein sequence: CAISPTGGLSNEKLFF.

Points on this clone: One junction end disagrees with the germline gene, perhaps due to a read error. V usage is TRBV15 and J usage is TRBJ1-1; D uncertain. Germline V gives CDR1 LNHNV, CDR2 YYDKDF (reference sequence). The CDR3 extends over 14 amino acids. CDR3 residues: CATSRDAGRTEAFF. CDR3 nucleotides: TGTGCCACCAGCAGAGATGCGGGCAGGACTGAAGCTTTCTTC.

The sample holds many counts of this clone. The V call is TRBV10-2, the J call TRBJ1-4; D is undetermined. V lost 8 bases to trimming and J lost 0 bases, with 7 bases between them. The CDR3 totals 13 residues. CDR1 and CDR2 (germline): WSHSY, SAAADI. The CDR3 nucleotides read TGCGCCAGCTCTGAGACAACTAATGAAAAACTGTTTTTT. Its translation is CASSETTNEKLFF.

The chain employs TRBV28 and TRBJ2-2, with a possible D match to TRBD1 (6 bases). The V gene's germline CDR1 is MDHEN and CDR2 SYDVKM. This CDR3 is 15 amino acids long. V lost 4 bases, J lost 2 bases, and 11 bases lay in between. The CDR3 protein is CASSYLRGNTGELFF. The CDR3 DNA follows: TGTGCCAGCAGTTACCTCAGGGGCAACACCGGGGAGCTGTTTTTT.

CDR3 DNA: TGTGCCAGCAGTCCCGGACATACGAACACTGAAGCTTTCTTT. Translating it yields CASSPGHTNTEAFF. The chain uses TRBV27 and TRBJ1-1; TRBD1 might be the D (5 bases). The CDR3 covers 14 residues. The V gene's germline CDR1 is MNHEY and CDR2 SMNVEV (reference sequence). Trimming left V 5 bases short and J 1 base short, with 11 bases between.

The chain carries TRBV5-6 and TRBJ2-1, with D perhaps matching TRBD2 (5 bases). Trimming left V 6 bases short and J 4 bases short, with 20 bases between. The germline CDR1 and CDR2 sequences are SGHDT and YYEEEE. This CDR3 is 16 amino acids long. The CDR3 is CASTRLGVSGYNEQFF. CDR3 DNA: TGTGCCAGCACCCGGTTGGGTGTCAGCGGATACAATGAGCAGTTCTTC.

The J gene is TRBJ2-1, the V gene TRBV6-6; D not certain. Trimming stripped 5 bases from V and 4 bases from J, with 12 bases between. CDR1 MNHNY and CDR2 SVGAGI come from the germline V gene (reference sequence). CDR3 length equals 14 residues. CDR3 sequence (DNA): TGTGCCAGCAGTGGTTTTAGCAGTTACAATGAGCAGTTCTTC. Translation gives CASSGFSSYNEQFF.

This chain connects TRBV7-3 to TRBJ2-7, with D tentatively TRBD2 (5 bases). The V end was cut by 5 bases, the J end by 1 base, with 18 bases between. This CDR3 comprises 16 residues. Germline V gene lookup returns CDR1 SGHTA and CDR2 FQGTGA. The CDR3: CASSVGLFPKSYEQYF. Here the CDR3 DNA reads TGTGCCAGCAGCGTCGGACTGTTTCCGAAGTCCTACGAGCAGTACTTC. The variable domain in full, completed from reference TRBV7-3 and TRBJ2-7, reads GAGVSQTPSNKVTEKGKYVELRCDPISGHTALYWYRQSLGQGPEFLIYFQGTGAADDSGLPNDRFFAVRPEGSVSTLKIQRTERGDSAVYLCASSVGLFPKSYEQYFGPGTRLTVT.

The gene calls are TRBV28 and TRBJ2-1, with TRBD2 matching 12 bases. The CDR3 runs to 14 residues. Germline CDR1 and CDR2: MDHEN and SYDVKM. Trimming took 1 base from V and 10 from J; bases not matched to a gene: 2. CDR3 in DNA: TGTGCCAGCAGTTTATCAGGACTAGCGGGAGAGCAGTTCTTC. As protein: CASSLSGLAGEQFF.

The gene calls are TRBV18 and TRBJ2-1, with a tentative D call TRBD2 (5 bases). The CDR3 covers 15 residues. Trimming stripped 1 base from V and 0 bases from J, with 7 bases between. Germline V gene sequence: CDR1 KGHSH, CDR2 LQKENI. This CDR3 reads CASSPRTGSYNEQFF. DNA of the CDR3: TGTGCCAGCTCACCACGGACTGGCTCCTACAATGAGCAGTTCTTC.

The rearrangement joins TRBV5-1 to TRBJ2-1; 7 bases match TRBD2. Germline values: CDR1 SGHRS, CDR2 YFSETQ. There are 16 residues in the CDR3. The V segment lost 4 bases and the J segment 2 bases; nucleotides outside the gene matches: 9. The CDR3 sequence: CASSPQLANPYNEQFF. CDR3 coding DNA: TGCGCCAGCAGCCCGCAACTAGCGAACCCCTACAATGAGCAGTTCTTC.

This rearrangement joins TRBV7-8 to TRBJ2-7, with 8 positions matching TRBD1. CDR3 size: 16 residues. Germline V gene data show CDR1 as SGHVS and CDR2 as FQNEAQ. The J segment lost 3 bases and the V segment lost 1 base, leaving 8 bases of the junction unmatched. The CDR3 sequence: CASSLGGGQGFYEQYF. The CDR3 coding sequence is TGTGCCAGCAGCTTAGGGGGCGGACAGGGATTCTACGAGCAGTACTTC.

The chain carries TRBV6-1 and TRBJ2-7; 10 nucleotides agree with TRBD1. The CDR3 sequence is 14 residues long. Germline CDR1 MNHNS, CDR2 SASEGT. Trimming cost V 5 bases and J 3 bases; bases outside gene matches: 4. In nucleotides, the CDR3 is TGTGCCAGCAGTAATGGACAGGGGGTCTACGAGCAGTACTTC. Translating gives CASSNGQGVYEQYF.